The entry below gives a single T cell receptor beta chain sequence along with its context. Additional DNA sequences in this sample encode the identical CDR3. This record belongs to a study of cytomegalovirus exposure and HLA in healthy donors. Clones were sequenced by immunoSEQ multiplex PCR, and TCRdb holds only the in-frame ones, with some missing. The sample lists roughly 100,000 clones; around 83% were seen once. The CDR3 is made up of 14 amino acids. CDR1 is MNHEY, CDR2 SVGAGI, per germline. Deletions cut 4 bases from V and 1 base from J, with 11 bases between. The receptor was derived from a woman between 18 and 30 years old in good health and CMV-seropositive. The chain combines TRBV6-5 with TRBJ2-7; D may be TRBD1 (6 bases). The material sequenced was PBMCs. CDR3 region: CASSSPTGSYEQYF. Written as DNA, the CDR3 is TGTGCCAGCAGTTCCCCGACAGGATCCTACGAGCAGTACTTC.